Below, 27 T cell receptor beta chains from the same sample are listed, as sequenced in a study of blood T cell repertoires in COVID-19. The table came from immunoSEQ multiplex PCR; TCRdb's copy has only in-frame clones and leaves some out. The data show 200,000 to 250,000 clones, less than 85% seen once. What was sequenced was peripheral blood. The receptors shown here come from a woman of 80 years or more with acute or convalescent COVID-19.

The V and J genes are TRBV7-3 and TRBJ2-7; 12 bases line up with TRBD1. Germline V gene data show CDR1 as SGHTA and CDR2 as FQGTGA. This CDR3 spans 15 amino acids. V lost 5 bases and J lost 7; bases outside the gene matches: 9. CDR3 loop: CASSPAGTGGLEQYF. In DNA form, the CDR3 reads TGTGCCAGCAGCCCGGCGGGGACAGGGGGCTTGGAGCAGTACTTC. The full variable domain, in which reference TRBV7-3 and TRBJ2-7 provide the parts outside the CDR3, is GAGVSQTPSNKVTEKGKYVELRCDPISGHTALYWYRQSLGQGPEFLIYFQGTGAADDSGLPNDRFFAVRPEGSVSTLKIQRTERGDSAVYLCASSPAGTGGLEQYFGPGTRLTVT.

V gene TRBV19 combines with J gene TRBJ2-7, with TRBD1 matching 8 bases. The CDR3 contains 18 residues. The germline CDR1 and CDR2 sequences are LNHDA and SQIVND (reference sequence). V lost 3 bases to trimming and J lost 4 bases; unmatched junction nucleotides: 17. DNA for the CDR3: TGTGCCAGTAGTATTAGACAGGGGTCCTCACTGGGACCGTACGAGCAGTACTTC. Its protein product is CASSIRQGSSLGPYEQYF. Based on the CDR3 plus reference TRBV19 and TRBJ2-7, the full variable domain is DGGITQSPKYLFRKEGQNVTLSCEQNLNHDAMYWYRQDPGQGLRLIYYSQIVNDFQKGDIAEGYSVSREKKESFPLTVTSAQKNPTAFYLCASSIRQGSSLGPYEQYFGPGTRLTVT.

Note on this clone: Its ends do not fully match the called genes, so a read error is possible. This chain joins TRBV7-2 and TRBJ2-2; D might be TRBD2 (6 bases). CDR1 is SGHTA and CDR2 is FQGNSA in the germline V gene. This CDR3 region has 17 residues. CDR3 sequence (DNA): TGTGCCAGCAGCGGGGGGTGGGGTACACCGAAAACCGGGGAGCTGTTTTTT. This sequence encodes CASSGGWGTPKTGELFF.

This sequence joins TRBV7-9 and TRBJ1-1, with TRBD1 identical over 8 bases. In germline, CDR1 is SEHNR, CDR2 FQNEAQ (reference sequence). The CDR3 totals 15 residues. V lost 0 bases to trimming and J lost 5 bases; unmatched junction nucleotides: 5. CDR3 region: CASSLAGTGGTEAFF. The CDR3 DNA follows: TGTGCCAGCAGCTTAGCCGGGACAGGAGGGACTGAAGCTTTCTTT. Combining the CDR3 with reference TRBV7-9 and TRBJ1-1 gives the whole variable domain DTGVSQNPRHKITKRGQNVTFRCDPISEHNRLYWYRQTLGQGPEFLTYFQNEAQLEKSRLLSDRFSAERPKGSFSTLEIQRTEQGDSAMYLCASSLAGTGGTEAFFGQGTRLTVV.

The J gene is TRBJ1-1, the V gene TRBV7-2; the D is unclear. Per the germline V gene, CDR1 is SGHTA and CDR2 is FQGNSA. Deletions cut 2 bases from V and 0 bases from J, with 7 bases between. The CDR3 contains 14 residues. In DNA, the CDR3 is TGTGCCAGCAGCTTAATGGGAGTGAACACTGAAGCTTTCTTT. Protein sequence: CASSLMGVNTEAFF.

V is TRBV7-2 and J is TRBJ2-7; TRBD2 is a possible D gene (5 bases). V lost 5 bases and J lost 1, with 9 bases in between. Germline-derived CDR1 and CDR2 are SGHTA and FQGNSA. There are 13 residues in the CDR3. Here the CDR3 reads CASSTWTSYEQYF. Here the CDR3 DNA reads TGTGCCAGCAGCACATGGACTTCCTACGAGCAGTACTTC.

This clone occurred once. At one boundary the junction diverges from the germline segment, which might be a read error. V usage is TRBV10-3 and J usage is TRBJ2-4; 9 nucleotides align to TRBD2. The CDR3 spans 16 residues. Germline V gives CDR1 ENHRY, CDR2 SYGVKD. The CDR3 is CAISESGRGTSHKSSF. The DNA for the CDR3 is TGTGCCATCAGTGAGTCGGGTCGGGGGACTAGCCATAAGAGTAGCTTC.

The chain carries TRBV4-2 and TRBJ1-2, with D perhaps matching TRBD1 (6 bases). Trimming shortened V by 1 base and J by 8 bases, and 17 bases separated the two germline ends. CDR3 length: 15 amino acids. Germline V gene sequence: CDR1 LGHNA, CDR2 YNFKEQ. The CDR3 region has the DNA TGTGCCAGCAGCCAAGGAGGACAGAGCCTTAGAGGCTACACCTTC. It yields the protein CASSQGGQSLRGYTF.

The chain couples TRBV2 to TRBJ2-5, with a tentative D call TRBD2 (7 bases). Germline assignment: CDR1 SNHLY and CDR2 FYNNEI. V was clipped by 7 bases and J by 7 bases, with 25 bases between them. This CDR3 has 16 residues. The CDR3 DNA follows: TGTGCCAGCAACCTCGGGGGGCCCGTACTCTCCGGGACCCAGTACTTC. Encoded protein: CASNLGGPVLSGTQYF. Full variable domain (missing parts from reference TRBV2 and TRBJ2-5): EPEVTQTPSHQVTQMGQEVILRCVPISNHLYFYWYRQILGQKVEFLVSFYNNEISEKSEIFDDQFSVERPDGSNFTLKIRSTKLEDSAMYFCASNLGGPVLSGTQYFGPGTRLLVL.

CDR3: CASSPGAGSSSEQYF. CDR3 DNA sequence: TGCGCCAGCAGCCCCGGAGCGGGTAGTTCTTCGGAGCAGTACTTC. The chain links TRBV5-1 to TRBJ2-7, with a possible D match to TRBD2 (6 bases). Trimming took 4 bases from V and 7 from J, leaving 21 bases between them. Germline CDR1 reads SGHRS; CDR2 reads YFSETQ. CDR3 length: 15 amino acids. Full variable domain (outside the CDR3, taken from reference TRBV5-1 and TRBJ2-7): KAGVTQTPRYLIKTRGQQVTLSCSPISGHRSVSWYQQTPGQGLQFLFEYFSETQRNKGNFPGRFSGRQFSNSRSEMNVSTLELGDSALYLCASSPGAGSSSEQYFGPGTRLTVT.

CDR3 in DNA: TGTGCCAGTAGCCGGGGACAGGGTGGGGAGACCCAGTACTTC. Translated: CASSRGQGGETQYF. The chain carries TRBV19 and TRBJ2-5; TRBD1 matches at 9 bases. Germline lookup yields CDR1 LNHDA and CDR2 SQIVND (reference sequence). The V and J ends lost 6 bases and 5 bases, in that order; junction bases with no gene match: 7. CDR3 length: 14 amino acids.

This chain links TRBV10-3 with TRBJ1-1, with D possibly TRBD1 on 5 matching bases. In germline, CDR1 is ENHRY, CDR2 SYGVKD. Between the trimmed V and J ends, which lost 0 bases and 4 bases, there was a span of 9 bases. The CDR3 runs 14 residues. This CDR3 is CAISESAGPTEAFF. CDR3 nucleotides: TGTGCCATCAGTGAGTCTGCAGGGCCCACTGAAGCTTTCTTT.

The rearrangement uses TRBV28 and TRBJ1-2, with TRBD1 matching 7 bases. CDR3 length: 16 amino acids. V was clipped by 1 base and J by 4 bases; unmatched bases: 9. Per the germline V gene, CDR1 is MDHEN and CDR2 is SYDVKM. The chain's CDR3 is CASSLSAGGSLYGYTF. For the CDR3, the DNA is TGTGCCAGCAGTTTATCGGCAGGGGGTTCGCTCTATGGCTACACCTTC.

The V call is TRBV10-1, the J call TRBJ1-5; tentative D call: TRBD1 (6 bases). CDR1 and CDR2 (germline): WNHNN, SYGVQD (reference sequence). Trimming removed 5 bases at V and 7 bases at J, with 18 bases between. The CDR3 consists of 15 residues. CDR3 amino acids: CASSTPPGEGQPQHF. In nucleotides, the CDR3 is TGCGCCAGCAGTACCCCTCCAGGGGAGGGACAGCCCCAGCATTTT.

This chain connects TRBV11-2 to TRBJ1-2, with TRBD1 as a possible D gene (6 bases). The CDR3 has 13 residues. In germline, CDR1 is SGHAT, CDR2 FQNNGV. The V end was cut by 5 bases, the J end by 4 bases, with 11 bases between. The CDR3 spells CASSIGQSYGYTF. The CDR3 nucleotides are TGTGCCAGCAGCATAGGACAGAGCTATGGCTACACCTTC.

This chain joins TRBV6-5 and TRBJ1-1; D gene unclear. The germline V and J ends were trimmed by 6 bases and 0 bases, with 11 bases remaining between them. Germline values: CDR1 MNHEY, CDR2 SVGAGI. The CDR3 is made up of 14 amino acids. The CDR3 DNA follows: TGTGCCAGCAGCCCGGGGTTTATGAACACTGAAGCTTTCTTT. Translated, it gives CASSPGFMNTEAFF.

The chain uses TRBV4-3 and TRBJ1-3; 8 bases are a match to TRBD1. Unmatched junction bases numbered 5, after V lost 0 bases and J lost 7 bases. CDR1 is LGHNA, CDR2 YSLEER, per germline. The CDR3 contains 15 residues. This CDR3 reads CASSQDSSGGNTIYF. CDR3 sequence (DNA): TGCGCCAGCAGCCAAGACTCCTCAGGGGGCAACACCATATATTTT.

This chain's CDR3 is CASSYSPSGDSNEQFF. The CDR3 nucleotides read TGTGCCAGCAGTTACTCCCCTAGCGGGGACTCCAATGAGCAGTTCTTC. The gene calls are TRBV6-6 and TRBJ2-1; 9 bases align to TRBD2. Trimming cost V 0 bases and J 6 bases; bases outside gene matches: 6. Germline-derived CDR1 and CDR2 are MNHNY and SVGAGI (reference sequence). The CDR3 consists of 16 residues.

The chain carries TRBV5-1 and TRBJ1-2; the match to TRBD1 covers 8 bases. With 4 bases clipped from V and 8 bases from J, the junction kept 10 bases outside the gene matches. Germline V gene data show CDR1 as SGHRS and CDR2 as YFSETQ. The CDR3 is made up of 14 amino acids. The CDR3 sequence is CASSLVDRGWGYTF. CDR3 bases: TGCGCCAGCAGCCTCGTTGACAGGGGATGGGGCTACACCTTC.

In this sample, this clone turned up once. The V and J genes are TRBV7-3 and TRBJ2-1, with TRBD1 identical over 8 bases. Trimming removed 3 bases from V and 0 bases from J; junction bases left unmatched: 1. CDR3 length: 15 residues. Germline loops: CDR1 SGHTA, CDR2 FQGTGA. For the CDR3, the DNA is TGTGCCAGCAGCTTCACAGGGGGCTCCTACAATGAGCAGTTCTTC. This gives the protein CASSFTGGSYNEQFF.

This clone was recorded once. V usage is TRBV6-2 or TRBV6-3 and J usage is TRBJ2-1, with 10 nucleotides matching TRBD2. V was pared by 4 bases and J by 0 bases, with 3 bases of the junction left unmatched. The CDR3 has 16 amino acids. The germline gives CDR1 MNHEY, CDR2 SVGEGT. The CDR3 region is CASSSPSGSSYNEQFF. In nucleotides, the CDR3 is TGTGCCAGCAGTTCTCCTAGCGGGAGCTCCTACAATGAGCAGTTCTTC.

The chain uses TRBV3-1 (or the pseudogene TRBV3-2) and TRBJ1-4; 10 bases line up with TRBD1. From germline, CDR1 is LGHDT and CDR2 YNNKEL (reference sequence). This CDR3 region has 16 residues. V lost 2 bases and J lost 3; bases outside the gene matches: 3. For the CDR3, the DNA is TGTGCCAGCAGCCAACACGGACAGGGGGCTAATGAAAAACTGTTTTTT. Protein sequence: CASSQHGQGANEKLFF.

The J gene is TRBJ1-1, the V gene TRBV6-5; D gene unclear. The CDR3 length is 12 residues. The V end lost 5 bases, the J end lost 1 base, and 5 bases lay between the germline ends. Germline V CDR1 and CDR2: MNHEY, SVGAGI. CDR3 bases: TGTGCCAGCAGTATAGAGAACACTGAAGCTTTCTTT. This translates into CASSIENTEAFF.

As to this clone: The same CDR3 can be traced to other DNA sequences in this sample. The chain recombines TRBV18 with TRBJ1-2; TRBD1 might be the D (5 bases). The CDR3 is 14 amino acids. Germline CDR1 and CDR2: KGHSH and LQKENI. Trimming cost V 3 bases and J 1 base, with 9 bases left between them. The CDR3 DNA reads TGTGCCAGCTCACCGGGGGGAGGTAACTATGGCTACACCTTC. Translated: CASSPGGGNYGYTF. Together with reference TRBV18 and TRBJ1-2, the CDR3 gives the full variable domain: NAGVMQNPRHLVRRRGQEARLRCSPMKGHSHVYWYRQLPEEGLKFMVYLQKENIIDESGMPKERFSAEFPKEGPSILRIQQVVRGDSAAYFCASSPGGGNYGYTFGSGTRLTVV.

V and J are TRBV5-1 and TRBJ2-6; D is uncertain. Germline CDR1 SGHRS, CDR2 YFSETQ. The CDR3 sequence is 15 residues long. V was pared by 2 bases and J by 4 bases, with 10 bases between. The CDR3 protein is CASSFAVLGANVLTF. The CDR3, as DNA: TGCGCCAGCAGCTTCGCGGTTTTAGGGGCCAACGTCCTGACTTTC. Full variable domain (missing parts from reference TRBV5-1 and TRBJ2-6): KAGVTQTPRYLIKTRGQQVTLSCSPISGHRSVSWYQQTPGQGLQFLFEYFSETQRNKGNFPGRFSGRQFSNSRSEMNVSTLELGDSALYLCASSFAVLGANVLTFGAGSRLTVL.

J is TRBJ2-1 and V is TRBV4-1; D is unclear. Trimming took off 0 bases at V and 3 bases at J, with 12 bases between the two ends. The V gene's germline CDR1 is MGHRA and CDR2 YSYEKL. This CDR3 is built from 16 residues. This CDR3 reads CASSQDSERFYNEQFF. Here the CDR3 DNA reads TGCGCCAGCAGCCAAGATAGTGAGCGATTCTACAATGAGCAGTTCTTC.

This chain connects TRBV2 to TRBJ2-1, with 13 bases fitting TRBD2. Germline CDR1 is SNHLY and CDR2 is FYNNEI. This CDR3 is built from 16 residues. V shed 11 bases, J shed 7 bases, and the junction held 14 bases outside the gene matches. CDR3 in DNA: TGTGCCGACAAGAAGACTAGCGGGGGGCCGGCGAATGAGCAGTTCTTC. Encoded protein: CADKKTSGGPANEQFF.